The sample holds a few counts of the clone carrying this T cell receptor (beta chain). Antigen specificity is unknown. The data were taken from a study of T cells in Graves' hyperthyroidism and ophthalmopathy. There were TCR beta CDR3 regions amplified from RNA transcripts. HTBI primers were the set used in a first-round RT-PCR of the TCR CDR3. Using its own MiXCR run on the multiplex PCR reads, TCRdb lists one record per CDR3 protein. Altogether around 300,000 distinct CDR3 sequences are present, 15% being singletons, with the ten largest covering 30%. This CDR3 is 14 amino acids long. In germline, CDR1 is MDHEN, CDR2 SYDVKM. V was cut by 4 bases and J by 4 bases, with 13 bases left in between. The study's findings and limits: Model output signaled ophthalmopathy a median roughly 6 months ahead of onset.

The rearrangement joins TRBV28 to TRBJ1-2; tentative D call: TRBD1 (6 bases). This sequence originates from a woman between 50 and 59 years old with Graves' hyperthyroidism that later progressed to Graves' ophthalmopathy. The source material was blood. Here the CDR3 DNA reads TGTGCCAGCAGTTATCTCGGGGGGCGCTATGGCTACACCTTC. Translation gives CASSYLGGRYGYTF.